The 26 T cell receptor beta chains in this list originate from one sample, sequenced in a study of PD-1 blockade in classical Hodgkin lymphoma (dated by TCRdb to 2018 to 2021). The time point label corresponds to: cycle 4 day 1 (C4D1), after 5 to 7 weeks of nivolumab. All trial patients had relapsed after autologous stem cell transplantation, with cohorts A, B and C differing in prior brentuximab vedotin exposure. Library preparation employed the immunoSEQ multiplex PCR assay. In its TCRdb copy, this immuneACCESS table keeps in-frame sequences only and misses some clones. Where compared with another copy, unresolved V genes explain less than half of these, and the others have no known cause. Counted in this sample were 80,000 to 100,000 clones; more than 85% of them appeared once. The ten largest clonotypes hold roughly 2.1% of the sample. The source was peripheral blood mononuclear cells (PBMCs), collected before the fourth cycle of nivolumab. Receptors were obtained from a human donor with classical Hodgkin lymphoma.

The CDR3 nucleotides read TGTGCCAGCAGTTTAGGACCGAGTAGTTACGGCAATCAGCCCCAGCATTTT. Its translation is CASSLGPSSYGNQPQHF. The J gene is TRBJ1-5, the V gene TRBV27; D unresolved. CDR1 is MNHEY, CDR2 SMNVEV, per germline (reference sequence). This CDR3 comprises 17 residues. V lost 2 bases and J lost 2, with 16 bases in between.

This chain links TRBV14 with TRBJ1-3, with 8 bases matching TRBD1. The germline CDR1 and CDR2 sequences are SGHDN and FVKESK. The CDR3 contains 15 residues. Trimming took 8 bases from V and 1 from J; bases not matched to a gene: 7. CDR3 sequence reads: CASADRGFSGNTIYF. In DNA, the CDR3 is TGTGCCAGCGCCGACAGGGGTTTTTCTGGAAACACCATATATTTT.

This clone showed up just a few times. This sequence joins TRBV6-1 and TRBJ1-1; D is unclear. Trimming took 7 bases from V and 7 from J, leaving 16 bases between them. The CDR3 length is 13 residues. The V gene's germline CDR1 is MNHNS and CDR2 SASEGT. The CDR3 DNA reads as TGTGCCAGCACCTTCGAGGGATTCGGTGAAGCTTTCTTT. Translating it yields CASTFEGFGEAFF.

V is TRBV6-6 and J is TRBJ2-1; D is unresolved. The length of the CDR3 is 13 residues. Germline loops: CDR1 MNHNY, CDR2 SVGAGI (reference sequence). The V gene lost 6 bases and the J gene lost 12 bases, with 18 bases spanning the gap. This chain's CDR3 is CASRPRANPGQFF. Written as DNA, the CDR3 is TGTGCCAGCAGACCCCGGGCCAATCCAGGGCAGTTCTTC.

V gene TRBV27 combines with J gene TRBJ2-5; D is perhaps TRBD1 (6 bases). Germline V gene sequence: CDR1 MNHEY, CDR2 SMNVEV (reference sequence). Trimming shortened V by 2 bases and J by 5 bases, and 12 bases separated the two germline ends. The CDR3 is 14 residues long. The CDR3 bases are TGTGCCAGCAGTTTAGGCACTAGGGGGGAGACCCAGTACTTC. Residues: CASSLGTRGETQYF.

V gene TRBV6-1 combines with J gene TRBJ1-3; no clear D. Trimming took 4 bases from V and 0 from J, leaving 10 bases between them. Germline values: CDR1 MNHNS, CDR2 SASEGT. The CDR3 has 15 amino acids. The CDR3 spells CASSAYGSSGNTIYF. Here the CDR3 DNA reads TGTGCCAGCAGTGCGTACGGAAGCTCTGGAAACACCATATATTTT.

This clone was seen just once. The V gene is TRBV27, the J gene TRBJ1-4; no clear D. The CDR3 has 15 amino acids. CDR1 is MNHEY and CDR2 is SMNVEV in the germline V gene (reference sequence). V shed 6 bases and J shed 0 bases, with 11 bases lying between them. The CDR3 loop is CASSKQSATNEKLFF. CDR3 sequence (DNA): TGTGCCAGCAGCAAGCAGAGTGCAACTAATGAAAAACTGTTTTTT.

The chain carries TRBV27 and TRBJ1-2; maybe TRBD1 (6 bases). Germline CDR1 is MNHEY and CDR2 is SMNVEV (reference sequence). The CDR3 sequence is 14 residues long. Between the trimmed V and J ends, which lost 0 bases and 3 bases, there was a span of 8 bases. CDR3 protein: CASSLSAGDYGYTF. DNA for the CDR3: TGTGCCAGCAGTTTATCGGCAGGGGACTATGGCTACACCTTC.

The chain has TRBV28 and TRBJ2-2; TRBD1 matches at 12 bases. V lost 5 bases to trimming and J lost 7 bases; unmatched junction nucleotides: 11. The V gene's germline CDR1 is MDHEN and CDR2 SYDVKM. CDR3 length: 17 amino acids. CDR3 coding DNA: TGTGCCAGCAGTAACCTGGGACAGGGGGCGAAGGACGGGGAGCTGTTTTTT. Its protein product is CASSNLGQGAKDGELFF.

This rearrangement joins TRBV11-2 to TRBJ1-4; D perhaps matches TRBD1 (6 bases). This CDR3 spans 14 amino acids. Between the trimmed V and J ends, which lost 2 bases and 7 bases, there was a span of 11 bases. CDR1 and CDR2 from the germline V gene are SGHAT and FQNNGV. The CDR3 nucleotides are TGTGCCAGCAGCTTATCAGGGGTTAGTGAAAAACTGTTTTTT. Amino acid sequence: CASSLSGVSEKLFF. Variable domain in full (rest from reference TRBV11-2 and TRBJ1-4): EAGVAQSPRYKIIEKRQSVAFWCNPISGHATLYWYQQILGQGPKLLIQFQNNGVVDDSQLPKDRFSAERLKGVDSTLKIQPAKLEDSAVYLCASSLSGVSEKLFFGSGTQLSVL.

The V call is TRBV5-5, the J call TRBJ2-3; weak D call: TRBD1 (6 bases). CDR1 is SGHKS and CDR2 is YYEKEE in the germline V gene (reference sequence). V was clipped by 3 bases and J by 4 bases, with 12 bases between them. The CDR3 spans 14 residues. CDR3 region: CASSYSRGADTQYF. CDR3 DNA: TGTGCCAGCAGCTACAGCAGGGGAGCAGATACGCAGTATTTT.

This chain links TRBV5-1 with TRBJ2-5, with 7 bases that match TRBD2. The trim removed 0 bases at V and 2 bases at J, leaving 7 bases unmatched. The germline V gene encodes CDR1 SGHRS and CDR2 YFSETQ. The CDR3 covers 16 residues. The CDR3 DNA is TGCGCCAGCAGCTTGGAGGGTTGGGGAGGGCAAGAGACCCAGTACTTC. Translating it yields CASSLEGWGGQETQYF.

This clone was counted a single time. The V call is TRBV7-8, the J call TRBJ1-2; TRBD1 might be the D (6 bases). The CDR3 is 15 amino acids. V was pared by 1 base and J by 5 bases, with 14 bases between. Germline CDR1 SGHVS, CDR2 FQNEAQ. The CDR3 loop reads CASSLGFRTAYGYTF. CDR3 DNA: TGTGCCAGCAGCTTAGGCTTCAGGACAGCTTATGGCTACACCTTC.

J is TRBJ2-6 and V is TRBV14; the D is unclear. CDR1 is SGHDN, CDR2 FVKESK, per germline. The CDR3 consists of 18 residues. V was pared by 0 bases and J by 2 bases, with 14 bases between. CDR3 region: CASSQDIPRAAGANVLTF. The CDR3 DNA is TGTGCCAGCAGCCAAGATATCCCCCGCGCGGCTGGGGCCAACGTCCTGACTTTC.

The rearrangement links TRBV4-1 to TRBJ2-4, with D uncertain. The V and J ends lost 0 bases and 0 bases respectively, with 12 bases between them. Germline CDR1 is MGHRA and CDR2 is YSYEKL. The CDR3 has 17 residues. CDR3 in amino acids: CASSQDRPLLAKNIQYF. The CDR3 bases are TGCGCCAGCAGCCAAGATAGGCCCCTACTAGCCAAAAACATTCAGTACTTC.

The chain has TRBV6-1 and TRBJ2-5; D is undetermined. V gave up 3 bases and J gave up 4 bases, with 15 bases separating them. Germline lookup yields CDR1 MNHNS and CDR2 SASEGT. CDR3 size: 15 residues. CDR3 DNA sequence: TGTGCCAGCAGTGACGGATCTAGGCTAGGAGAGACCCAGTACTTC. Translated: CASSDGSRLGETQYF.

The chain employs TRBV27 and TRBJ2-7; either TRBD1 or TRBD2 may fit D (5 bases each). From germline, CDR1 is MNHEY and CDR2 SMNVEV (reference sequence). The CDR3 runs to 16 residues. Trimming removed 3 bases at V and 7 bases at J, with 22 bases between. The CDR3 nucleotides read TGTGCCAGCAGTTTTTTAACCATCGGGGCACGGTTAGAGCAGTACTTC. It specifies CASSFLTIGARLEQYF.

The gene calls are TRBV5-1 and TRBJ2-1; 7 bases are a match to TRBD2. Unmatched junction bases numbered 1, after V lost 1 base and J lost 0 bases. Germline values: CDR1 SGHRS, CDR2 YFSETQ. CDR3 size: 15 residues. This chain's CDR3 is CASSLSGNSYNEQFF. CDR3 in DNA: TGCGCCAGCAGCTTGAGCGGGAACTCCTACAATGAGCAGTTCTTC.

This chain joins TRBV5-1 and TRBJ2-1; 10 bases agree with TRBD2. The length of the CDR3 is 15 residues. The ends lost 0 bases at V and 5 bases at J; junction bases unmatched: 2. From germline, CDR1 is SGHRS and CDR2 YFSETQ. The chain's CDR3 is CASSLELAGDNEQFF. DNA of the CDR3: TGCGCCAGCAGCTTGGAGCTAGCGGGGGACAATGAGCAGTTCTTC.

The chain joins TRBV28 to TRBJ1-2; D perhaps matches TRBD1 (5 bases). This CDR3 spans 13 amino acids. With 3 bases removed from V and 6 bases from J, the gap between germline ends came to 11 bases. Germline CDR1 is MDHEN and CDR2 is SYDVKM. CDR3: CASSFGREDGYTF. The CDR3 region has the DNA TGTGCCAGCAGTTTCGGCAGGGAGGATGGCTACACCTTC.

The chain couples TRBV28 to TRBJ2-7; 9 bases map to TRBD2. This CDR3 contains 13 residues. Trimming removed 7 bases from V and 7 bases from J; junction bases left unmatched: 8. In germline, CDR1 is MDHEN, CDR2 SYDVKM. CDR3 residues: CASMAGGPEEQYF. The CDR3 bases are TGTGCCAGCATGGCGGGAGGGCCGGAAGAGCAGTACTTC. The whole variable domain, remainder taken from reference TRBV28 and TRBJ2-7, is DVKVTQSSRYLVKRTGEKVFLECVQDMDHENMFWYRQDPGLGLRLIYFSYDVKMKEKGDIPEGYSVSREKKERFSLILESASTNQTSMYLCASMAGGPEEQYFGPGTRLTVT.

The chain combines TRBV10-3 with TRBJ1-5; a weak D match, TRBD1 (5 bases). Germline CDR1 reads ENHRY; CDR2 reads SYGVKD. This CDR3 has 12 amino acids. Trimming stripped 9 bases from V and 4 bases from J, with 10 bases between. CDR3 loop: CAIGTVNQPQHF. The CDR3 DNA reads TGTGCCATAGGGACGGTTAATCAGCCCCAGCATTTT.

The rearrangement links TRBV13 to TRBJ2-1; possible D gene TRBD2, 5 bases. The germline V gene has CDR1 PRHDT and CDR2 FYEKMQ (reference sequence). The length of the CDR3 is 13 residues. The V end lost 11 bases, the J end lost 3 bases, and 14 bases lay between the germline ends. DNA of the CDR3: TGTGCCTGCAAGGAGGTTCTCTACAATGAGCAGTTCTTC. Translated, it gives CACKEVLYNEQFF.

V is TRBV7-9 and J is TRBJ2-7; D gene ambiguous. This CDR3 contains 13 residues. V dropped 2 bases and J dropped 6 bases, with 11 bases sitting between them. Germline-derived CDR1 and CDR2 are SEHNR and FQNEAQ (reference sequence). The CDR3 loop reads CASSLPQTGEQYF. The CDR3 bases are TGTGCCAGCAGCTTACCACAAACGGGCGAGCAGTACTTC.

The chain combines TRBV30 with TRBJ2-1, with 11 bases identical to TRBD2. Germline-derived CDR1 and CDR2 are GTSNPN and SVGIG (reference sequence). After removal of 3 bases from V and 5 bases from J, the junction contained 9 bases not matched to a gene. This CDR3 is built from 16 residues. The CDR3 loop is CAWSHPSSGRHNEQFF. CDR3 DNA sequence: TGTGCCTGGAGCCACCCTTCTAGCGGGAGGCACAATGAGCAGTTCTTC. The entire variable domain, with the rest obtained from reference TRBV30 and TRBJ2-1, is as follows: SQTIHQWPATLVQPVGSPLSLECTVEGTSNPNLYWYRQAAGRGLQLLFYSVGIGQISSEVPQNLSASRPQDRQFILSSKKLLLSDSGFYLCAWSHPSSGRHNEQFFGPGTRLTVL.

Here the CDR3 reads CASSLLQGMNYGYTF. In DNA form, the CDR3 reads TGTGCCAGCAGCTTGTTACAGGGGATGAACTATGGCTACACCTTC. V is TRBV5-5 and J is TRBJ1-2, with 7 positions matching TRBD1. J was trimmed by 2 bases and V by 1 base; bases with no gene match: 5. Germline V gene lookup returns CDR1 SGHKS and CDR2 YYEKEE (reference sequence). The CDR3 length is 15 residues.